This T cell receptor beta chain was profiled in a study of blood T cell repertoires in COVID-19. Overall study: In each case, the material was cDNA or gDNA derived from T cells, B-cell-depleted T cells, or PBMCs.

As processed by the authors: Counts of nucleated cells, estimated from reference gene primer amplification, were obtained. The assay was immunoSEQ multiplex PCR, and TCRdb's table has in-frame clones only and misses some. Clone size and the V and J calls come from that table; the DNA yielded D and trimming. This sample has around 330,000 clones, with 88% found just once. The sequenced material came from peripheral blood. The sequence was obtained from a woman between 45 and 65 years old with active or convalescent COVID-19.

The CDR3, as DNA: TGTGCCAGCAGCTTAAGAGGGACAGGGGTGGAAAAACTGTTTTTT. Its translation: CASSLRGTGVEKLFF. This chain connects TRBV7-3 to TRBJ1-4, with 10 bases identical to TRBD1. The CDR3 extends over 15 amino acids. Trimming cost V 1 base and J 8 bases; bases outside gene matches: 4. The germline V gene encodes CDR1 SGHTA and CDR2 FQGTGA.